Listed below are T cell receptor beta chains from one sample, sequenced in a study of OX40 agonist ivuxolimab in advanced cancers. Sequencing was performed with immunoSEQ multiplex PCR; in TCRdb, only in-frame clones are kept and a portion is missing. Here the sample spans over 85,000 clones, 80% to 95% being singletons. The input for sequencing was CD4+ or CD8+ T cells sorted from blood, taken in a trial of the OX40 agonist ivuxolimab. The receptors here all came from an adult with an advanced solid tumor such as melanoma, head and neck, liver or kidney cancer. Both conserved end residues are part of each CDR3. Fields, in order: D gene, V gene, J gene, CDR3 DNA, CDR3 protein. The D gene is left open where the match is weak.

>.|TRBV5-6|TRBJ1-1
TGTGCCAGCAGCTTAGCGGGTTTCACTGAAGCTTTCTTT
CASSLAGFTEAFF
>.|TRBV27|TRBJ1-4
TGTGCCAGCAGTTTAGGCGGGAACAGAAGAACTAATGAAAAACTGTTTTTT
CASSLGGNRRTNEKLFF
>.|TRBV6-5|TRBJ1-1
TGTGCCAGCAGCAGAGGGGCGGTGAACACTGAAGCTTTCTTT
CASSRGAVNTEAFF
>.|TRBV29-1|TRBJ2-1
TGCAGCGTTGATGGCCGCAGGGGCAATGAGCAGTTCTTC
CSVDGRRGNEQFF
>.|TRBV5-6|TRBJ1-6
TGTGCCAGCAGCTTGGGATTAGTAAATTCACCCCTCCACTTT
CASSLGLVNSPLHF
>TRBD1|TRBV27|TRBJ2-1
TGTGCCAGCAGTTTGTGGGACAGGGTTAACAATGAGCAGTTCTTC
CASSLWDRVNNEQFF
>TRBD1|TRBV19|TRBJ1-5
TGTGCCAGTACCCCCGCAGGACAGGGGTGGGGTCAGCCCCAGCATTTT
CASTPAGQGWGQPQHF
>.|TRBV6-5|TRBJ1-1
TGTGCCAGCAGTTACGGGGGGCAGAACACTGAAGCTTTCTTT
CASSYGGQNTEAFF
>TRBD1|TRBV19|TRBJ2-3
TGTGCCAGTAGGGACCCGGGACAGGGGTCGGCAGATACGCAGTATTTT
CASRDPGQGSADTQYF
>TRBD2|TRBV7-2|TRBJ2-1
TGTGCCAGCAGCTTATCCCAGGGGGCTAGCGGGAGGATAAATGAGCAGTTCTTC
CASSLSQGASGRINEQFF